A single sample is the source of the 20 T cell receptor beta chains below, sequenced in a study of OX40 agonist ivuxolimab in advanced cancers. Generated by immunoSEQ multiplex PCR, the TCRdb table keeps only in-frame clones and is missing some. In the table there are more than 50,000 clones, around 87% of which are singletons. The specimen was CD4+ or CD8+ T cells sorted from blood, collected in a trial of the OX40 agonist ivuxolimab. The receptors were sampled from an adult with an advanced solid tumor such as melanoma, head and neck, liver or kidney cancer.

The V gene is TRBV28, the J gene TRBJ2-7, with a weak D call TRBD1 (6 bases). V gave up 5 bases and J gave up 2 bases, with 10 bases separating them. Germline assignment: CDR1 MDHEN and CDR2 SYDVKM. This CDR3 comprises 13 residues. In nucleotides, the CDR3 is TGTGCCAGCAGTGGGACATACCCCTACGAGCAGTACGTC. Amino acids: CASSGTYPYEQYV.

The gene calls are TRBV18 and TRBJ1-2; D is undetermined. The CDR3 totals 14 residues. The germline gives CDR1 KGHSH, CDR2 LQKENI. The ends were cut back, 6 bases at V and 4 bases at J, with 15 bases in the middle. Here the CDR3 DNA reads TGTGCCAGCTCCCTCGGCGGGGAGGTCTATGGCTACACCTTC. Translated: CASSLGGEVYGYTF.

This clone was seen a few times. V is TRBV30 and J is TRBJ1-2; 11 bases are a match to TRBD1. V lost 7 bases to trimming and J lost 5 bases; unmatched junction nucleotides: 9. The germline V gene encodes CDR1 GTSNPN and CDR2 SVGIG (reference sequence). The CDR3 has 14 residues. CDR3 nucleotides: TGTGCCTCGGGAAGTGGACAGGGGGCTTATGGCTACACCTTC. Protein: CASGSGQGAYGYTF.

The gene calls are TRBV19 and TRBJ1-5, with no clear D. Germline V gene data show CDR1 as LNHDA and CDR2 as SQIVND (reference sequence). V lost 1 base and J lost 5, with 12 bases in between. CDR3 length: 15 amino acids. In DNA form, the CDR3 reads TGTGCCAGTAGTATAGGGCGGGAGGGTCATCAGCCCCAGCATTTT. This encodes CASSIGREGHQPQHF.

The genes are TRBV5-4 and TRBJ2-6; D unclear. Between the trimmed V and J ends, which lost 4 bases and 0 bases, there was a span of 11 bases. Per germline, CDR1 SGHNT and CDR2 YYREEE (reference sequence). The CDR3 extends over 16 amino acids. As DNA, the CDR3 is TGTGCCAGCAGCCAAGATAGGGCCTCTGGGGCCAACGTCCTGACTTTC. Its protein is CASSQDRASGANVLTF.

This clone was seen just once. The V and J genes are TRBV28 and TRBJ1-1; D perhaps matches TRBD1 (5 bases). This CDR3 region has 14 residues. Germline loops: CDR1 MDHEN, CDR2 SYDVKM. V lost 5 bases and J lost 5, with 15 bases in between. The CDR3 sequence: CASSQSPGDTEAFF. DNA for the CDR3: TGTGCCAGCAGTCAATCCCCGGGGGATACTGAAGCTTTCTTT.

This chain links TRBV15 with TRBJ2-7, with TRBD1 matching over 8 bases. Germline loops: CDR1 LNHNV, CDR2 YYDKDF (reference sequence). V was clipped by 5 bases and J by 5 bases; unmatched bases: 8. The CDR3 loop spans 14 amino acids. CDR3 sequence: CATSSTYRGDEQYF. The CDR3 DNA follows: TGTGCCACCAGCTCCACCTACAGGGGGGACGAGCAGTACTTC.

The gene calls are TRBV19 and TRBJ1-1, with D possibly being TRBD1 (5 bases). The CDR3 extends over 10 amino acids. Trimming removed 8 bases from V and 10 bases from J, with 11 bases in between. In germline, CDR1 is LNHDA, CDR2 SQIVND (reference sequence). The CDR3 DNA follows: TGTGCCAGTTTGTCGGGGCGAGCTTTCTTT. Protein: CASLSGRAFF.

Here the CDR3 reads CASSVGQGYNEQFF. CDR3 in DNA: TGTGCCAGCAGCGTGGGACAGGGTTACAATGAGCAGTTCTTC. This sequence joins TRBV6-5 and TRBJ2-1; 9 bases map to TRBD1. The V segment lost 6 bases and the J segment 4 bases; nucleotides outside the gene matches: 4. The germline V gene has CDR1 MNHEY and CDR2 SVGAGI. This CDR3 has 14 amino acids.

The genes are TRBV15 and TRBJ2-1; 14 bases are a match to TRBD2. The V gene's germline CDR1 is LNHNV and CDR2 YYDKDF (reference sequence). V was pared by 1 base and J by 5 bases, with 13 bases of the junction left unmatched. The CDR3 has 20 residues. CDR3 protein: CATSRAGLAGGLGGNNEQFF. For the CDR3, the DNA is TGTGCCACCAGCAGAGCTGGACTAGCGGGAGGATTGGGAGGGAACAATGAGCAGTTCTTC.

This rearrangement joins TRBV28 to TRBJ1-5; D gene uncertain. The V gene lost 2 bases and the J gene lost 0 bases, with 8 bases spanning the gap. The CDR3 has 15 amino acids. Germline CDR1 MDHEN, CDR2 SYDVKM. CDR3 DNA: TGTGCCAGCAGTTTACGCGTCATTAGCAATCAGCCCCAGCATTTT. It codes for CASSLRVISNQPQHF. Drawing the rest from reference TRBV28 and TRBJ1-5, the complete variable domain is DVKVTQSSRYLVKRTGEKVFLECVQDMDHENMFWYRQDPGLGLRLIYFSYDVKMKEKGDIPEGYSVSREKKERFSLILESASTNQTSMYLCASSLRVISNQPQHFGDGTRLSIL.

This clone came up once. V gene TRBV27 combines with J gene TRBJ2-1; the D gene is possibly TRBD2 (5 bases). V lost 5 bases to trimming and J lost 9 bases, with 26 bases between them. The V gene's germline CDR1 is MNHEY and CDR2 SMNVEV (reference sequence). The CDR3 is made up of 17 amino acids. The CDR3 protein is CASSPPRVQRLFPEQFF. The CDR3 bases are TGTGCCAGCAGTCCACCGCGGGTTCAGCGGTTATTTCCTGAGCAGTTCTTC.

The V gene is TRBV9, the J gene TRBJ1-1, with D perhaps matching TRBD1 (6 bases). Germline loops: CDR1 SGDLS, CDR2 YYNGEE. V lost 0 bases to trimming and J lost 1 base, with 13 bases between them. The CDR3 is 16 amino acids. The CDR3 DNA reads TGTGCCAGCAGCGTAGGAGCGGGGGGCCGGAACACTGAAGCTTTCTTT. As protein: CASSVGAGGRNTEAFF.

This clone was detected only once. The chain links TRBV30 to TRBJ2-7; a possible D gene is TRBD1 (6 bases). V was cut by 5 bases and J by 3 bases, with 8 bases left in between. The germline gives CDR1 GTSNPN, CDR2 SVGIG (reference sequence). CDR3 size: 11 residues. In DNA, the CDR3 is TGTGCCTGGGACAGGAGCTACGAGCAGTACTTC. This sequence encodes CAWDRSYEQYF.

This clone was counted once. This rearrangement joins TRBV5-5 to TRBJ1-5; 7 positions match TRBD1. CDR1 and CDR2 (germline): SGHKS, YYEKEE (reference sequence). V shed 9 bases and J 0 bases; nucleotides not matched to a gene: 3. CDR3 length: 13 amino acids. DNA for the CDR3: TGTGCCACCGGACAGGATAGCAATCAGCCCCAGCATTTT. Amino acids: CATGQDSNQPQHF.

The chain is built from TRBV28 and TRBJ1-2, with D tentatively TRBD1 (6 bases). V gave up 2 bases and J gave up 1 base, with 11 bases separating them. The CDR3 extends over 15 amino acids. From germline, CDR1 is MDHEN and CDR2 SYDVKM. The chain's CDR3 is CASSLGGLFNYGYTF. In DNA, the CDR3 is TGTGCCAGCAGTTTAGGGGGGCTTTTTAACTATGGCTACACCTTC.

J is TRBJ2-7 and V is TRBV4-2, with TRBD1 identical over 7 bases. The germline V gene encodes CDR1 LGHNA and CDR2 YNFKEQ. The CDR3 runs 14 residues. With V trimmed by 3 bases and J by 3 bases, 5 bases remained unmatched. In DNA form, the CDR3 reads TGTGCCAGCAGCCAGTCGGGACAGATCTACGAGCAGTACTTC. Translation gives CASSQSGQIYEQYF.

The V call is TRBV5-1, the J call TRBJ1-6, with 8 bases aligning to TRBD1. After removal of 5 bases from V and 10 bases from J, the junction contained 17 bases not matched to a gene. CDR1 SGHRS and CDR2 YFSETQ come from the germline V gene. The CDR3 contains 17 residues. The CDR3 DNA is TGCGCCAGCAGATATGGACAGGGTGGGCCGTTAGGGTCACCCCTCCACTTT. Translation: CASRYGQGGPLGSPLHF.

The count of this clone is one. The V call is TRBV27, the J call TRBJ2-5; TRBD1 might be the D (6 bases). This CDR3 region has 14 residues. V was pared by 3 bases and J by 5 bases, with 13 bases between. Per germline, CDR1 MNHEY and CDR2 SMNVEV (reference sequence). The CDR3 is CASSFSRGWETQYF. The CDR3 DNA is TGTGCCAGCAGTTTCTCCAGGGGTTGGGAGACCCAGTACTTC.

V usage is TRBV13 and J usage is TRBJ2-1; a weak D match, TRBD2 (6 bases). This CDR3 has 15 residues. V was cut by 2 bases and J by 5 bases, with 13 bases left in between. In germline, CDR1 is PRHDT, CDR2 FYEKMQ (reference sequence). The CDR3 sequence is CASSLPGTFNNEQFF. Written as DNA, the CDR3 is TGTGCCAGCAGCTTACCCGGGACTTTCAACAATGAGCAGTTCTTC.